Included here is one TCR beta chain sequence, with context. The sample is drawn from a study of blood T cell repertoires in COVID-19. Study-wide background: Italy, Spain and the United States were the sources of the convalescent and acute COVID-19 samples. Sources were T cells, B-cell-depleted T cells, or PBMCs; the material itself was cDNA or gDNA.

This CDR3 contains 15 residues. Looked up from germline, CDR1 is LNHDA and CDR2 is SQIVND (reference sequence). Deletions cut 1 base from V and 2 bases from J, with 6 bases between. As originally analysed: Reference gene primer amplification yielded estimated nucleated cell counts. Clones were read by immunoSEQ multiplex PCR, and TCRdb kept only the in-frame ones, dropping some. V, J and clone size reflect that table, while D and trimming were determined from the DNA. The profile shows about 120,000 clones, roughly nine tenths of them singletons. The V gene is TRBV19, the J gene TRBJ2-6, with D unclear. Source material: peripheral blood. This TCR was recovered from a man aged 65 to 79 with active or convalescent COVID-19. In DNA, the CDR3 is TGTGCCAGTAGTATAGGCAGCGCTGGGGCCAACGTCCTGACTTTC. It codes for CASSIGSAGANVLTF. Using reference TRBV19 and TRBJ2-6 for the parts outside the CDR3, the full variable domain is DGGITQSPKYLFRKEGQNVTLSCEQNLNHDAMYWYRQDPGQGLRLIYYSQIVNDFQKGDIAEGYSVSREKKESFPLTVTSAQKNPTAFYLCASSIGSAGANVLTFGAGSRLTVL.